These T cell receptor beta chains were read from a single sample in a study of T cells after yellow fever vaccination. In TCRdb, the 5' RACE reads were re-called with MiXCR into one record per CDR3 protein. The repertoire holds a few hundred thousand distinct CDR3 sequences, with around 4.5% as singletons. The sequences come from PBMCs, collected 15 days after the yellow fever booster vaccination. Every receptor here comes from a man aged 18 to 29 who received the YFV17D yellow fever vaccine. Both conserved end residues are part of each CDR3. A D gene is named only where the DNA matches it firmly. Only part of the rows carry a size: once, few, many, or a class if the clone is expanded.

j_gene: TRBJ2-3; abundance: many; v_gene: TRBV7-6; d_gene: NA; CDR3nt: TGTGCCAGCAGCCCTAGGGTGGCAGATACGCAGTATTTT; CDR3aa: CASSPRVADTQYF
j_gene: TRBJ2-5; abundance: many; v_gene: TRBV29-1; d_gene: TRBD2; CDR3nt: TGCAGCGTCGTCCAGGGAGGGGAGACCCAGTACTTC; CDR3aa: CSVVQGGETQYF
j_gene: TRBJ1-5; abundance: many; v_gene: TRBV7-3; d_gene: NA; CDR3nt: TGTGCCAGCAGCTTCCTCGGGGGGACCTATAGCAATCAGCCCCAGCATTTT; CDR3aa: CASSFLGGTYSNQPQHF
j_gene: TRBJ1-1; abundance: few; v_gene: TRBV6-1; d_gene: NA; CDR3nt: TGTGCCAGCAGTGAAATAAGGGCTATGAACACTGAAGCTTTCTTT; CDR3aa: CASSEIRAMNTEAFF
j_gene: TRBJ1-2; abundance: few; v_gene: TRBV5-1; d_gene: NA; CDR3nt: TGCGCCAGCAGCGGAGGATCCGACGGATACTTCTATGGCTACACCTTC; CDR3aa: CASSGGSDGYFYGYTF
j_gene: TRBJ2-5; abundance: NA; v_gene: TRBV10-2; d_gene: TRBD1; CDR3nt: TGCGCCAGCAGAAACAGGGGGCTAGAGACCCAGTACTTC; CDR3aa: CASRNRGLETQYF
j_gene: TRBJ2-3; abundance: many; v_gene: TRBV4-1; d_gene: NA; CDR3nt: TGCGCCAGCAGCCAAGGTACTACACGTAGCACAGATACGCAGTATTTT; CDR3aa: CASSQGTTRSTDTQYF
j_gene: TRBJ2-1; abundance: NA; v_gene: TRBV10-3; d_gene: NA; CDR3nt: TGTGCCATCAGTGAGTCGACAGCAACACCCCCCCAAGGGCAGTTCTTC; CDR3aa: CAISESTATPPQGQFF
j_gene: TRBJ2-6; abundance: NA; v_gene: TRBV4-3; d_gene: NA; CDR3nt: TGCGCCAGCAGCCAAGATAGGGGGACTGGGGCCAACGTCCTGACTTTC; CDR3aa: CASSQDRGTGANVLTF
j_gene: TRBJ1-1; abundance: NA; v_gene: TRBV7-9; d_gene: NA; CDR3nt: TGTGCCAGCGGCCTCTTACTAGGGATGGGGCACACTGAAGCTTTCTTT; CDR3aa: CASGLLLGMGHTEAFF
j_gene: TRBJ2-1; abundance: NA; v_gene: TRBV6-4; d_gene: TRBD1; CDR3nt: TGTGCCAGCAGTGAAACCGGGACAGGGTTTTACAATGAGCAGTTCTTC; CDR3aa: CASSETGTGFYNEQFF
j_gene: TRBJ1-5; abundance: many; v_gene: TRBV7-2; d_gene: NA; CDR3nt: TGTGCCAGCACCATCACCGTAAATCAGCCCCAGCATTTT; CDR3aa: CASTITVNQPQHF
j_gene: TRBJ1-3; abundance: few; v_gene: TRBV10-3; d_gene: NA; CDR3nt: TGTGCCATCAGGGGGAGGCAAAGCTCTGGAAACACCATATATTTT; CDR3aa: CAIRGRQSSGNTIYF
j_gene: TRBJ1-2; abundance: many; v_gene: TRBV4-1; d_gene: TRBD1; CDR3nt: TGCGCCAGCAGTCGACAGGGGCTTGACGGCTACACCTTC; CDR3aa: CASSRQGLDGYTF
j_gene: TRBJ1-6; abundance: few; v_gene: TRBV7-3; d_gene: NA; CDR3nt: TGTGCCAGCAGCCACCCAGGTGGCAGTGGGGACTTT; CDR3aa: CASSHPGGSGDF
j_gene: TRBJ1-6; abundance: NA; v_gene: TRBV7-2; d_gene: NA; CDR3nt: TGTGCCAGCAGCTTACTGTCTGGGGGTTCACCCCTCCACTTT; CDR3aa: CASSLLSGGSPLHF
j_gene: TRBJ2-7; abundance: many; v_gene: TRBV4-3; d_gene: NA; CDR3nt: TGCGCCAGCAGCCGTGAACACAGGTATATCGACGAGCAGTACTTC; CDR3aa: CASSREHRYIDEQYF
j_gene: TRBJ2-2; abundance: few; v_gene: TRBV7-7; d_gene: NA; CDR3nt: TGTGCTAGCAGCTATGACTACACCGGGGAGCTGTTTTTT; CDR3aa: CASSYDYTGELFF
j_gene: TRBJ1-1; abundance: few; v_gene: TRBV18; d_gene: NA; CDR3nt: TGTGCCAGCACCTACAGGGCCGGGGTGAACACTGAAGCTTTCTTT; CDR3aa: CASTYRAGVNTEAFF
j_gene: TRBJ2-3; abundance: NA; v_gene: TRBV6-1; d_gene: NA; CDR3nt: TGTGCCAGCAGTGAAGCGCTAGGGGACGATACGCAGTATTTT; CDR3aa: CASSEALGDDTQYF
j_gene: TRBJ2-7; abundance: NA; v_gene: TRBV20-1; d_gene: TRBD1; CDR3nt: TGCAGTGCTAGTCCGGGACAGGTCTACGAGCAGTACTTC; CDR3aa: CSASPGQVYEQYF
j_gene: TRBJ1-5; abundance: few; v_gene: TRBV7-6; d_gene: NA; CDR3nt: TGTGCCAGCAGCTTAGGGCCGGGACTCTATCAGCCCCAGCATTTT; CDR3aa: CASSLGPGLYQPQHF